This T cell receptor beta chain was recorded in a study of blood T cell repertoires in COVID-19. V lost 4 bases to trimming and J lost 7 bases; unmatched junction nucleotides: 11. The CDR3 runs 15 residues. Using immunoSEQ multiplex PCR, the repertoire was profiled, and TCRdb retains in-frame clones only, with some absent. The data contain more than 85,000 clones, about 85% of them singletons. This clonotype originated in a human donor in a cohort sampled during active COVID-19. The chain employs TRBV23-1 and TRBJ1-2; 8 nucleotides agree with TRBD1. TRBV23-1 is an open reading frame whose function is uncertain. Sample: peripheral blood. For the CDR3, the DNA is TGCGCCAGCAGTCCCCCGAGACAGGGGAGAGGTGGCTACACCTTC. Residues: CASSPPRQGRGGYTF.